The next 17 T cell receptor beta chains were all read from a single sample in a study of glioma-infiltrating T cells. Amplification of TCR alpha and beta CDR3 regions from RNA used iRepertoire nested multiplex PCR. From the multiplex PCR reads, TCRdb called clonotypes with MiXCR, one entry per CDR3 protein. The repertoire includes around 390,000 distinct CDR3 sequences, roughly two fifths of them detected once, and approximately 12% sits in the top ten. The source material was glioma tissue, nonneoplastic brain tissue, or PBMCs (not recorded which). Receptors originate from a human donor with low-grade glioma or glioblastoma, undergoing nonglioma brain surgery, or in good health (not recorded which).

The genes are TRBV7-2 and TRBJ2-7; TRBD2 agrees at 11 bases. The germline gives CDR1 SGHTA, CDR2 FQGNSA. This CDR3 spans 16 amino acids. V lost 4 bases and J lost 3; bases outside the gene matches: 8. The CDR3 bases are TGTGCCAGCAGCTCCGGCCCAGGGACTAGCGGCTACGAGCAGTACTTC. Translating gives CASSSGPGTSGYEQYF.

About this clonotype: It may be a read error: a sequence one base away is much more abundant. The chain employs TRBV4-1 and TRBJ1-1; 7 positions match TRBD1. Germline lookup yields CDR1 MGHRA and CDR2 YSYEKL. This CDR3 contains 13 residues. DNA for the CDR3: TGCGCCAGCAGTCTTGACAGGGCGACTGGAGCTTTCTTT. It translates to CASSLDRATGAFF.

The chain is built from TRBV18 and TRBJ1-3; 7 nucleotides align to TRBD1. The V segment lost 3 bases and the J segment 2 bases; nucleotides outside the gene matches: 4. This CDR3 comprises 15 residues. The germline V gene has CDR1 KGHSH and CDR2 LQKENI. In nucleotides, the CDR3 is TGTGCCAGCTCACCGTACCAGGGGGCTGGAAACACCATATATTTT. Amino acids: CASSPYQGAGNTIYF.

The rearrangement uses TRBV29-1 and TRBJ1-2; D not certain. In germline, CDR1 is SQVTM, CDR2 ANQGSEA. The V gene lost 6 bases and the J gene lost 14 bases, with 16 bases spanning the gap. The CDR3 is 10 residues long. DNA of the CDR3: TGCAGCGTGGAGTGGCCCCCGATAACCTTC. Translating it yields CSVEWPPITF. Combining the CDR3 with reference TRBV29-1 and TRBJ1-2 gives the whole variable domain SAVISQKPSRDICQRGTSLTIQCQVDSQVTMMFWYRQQPGQSLTLIATANQGSEATYESGFVIDKFPISRPNLTFSTLTVSNMSPEDSSIYLCSVEWPPITFGSGTRLTVV.

This clonotype was detected a few times. This may stem from a read error, because a much larger clone lies one nucleotide away. The genes are TRBV7-9 and TRBJ2-2; D remains ambiguous. CDR1 SEHNR and CDR2 FQNEAQ come from the germline V gene (reference sequence). The CDR3 loop spans 13 amino acids. Trimming removed 4 bases from V and 1 base from J, with 4 bases in between. CDR3 sequence: CASSWGNTGELFF. The DNA for the CDR3 is TGTGCCAGCAGCTGGGGGAACACCGGGGAGCTGTTTTTT.

In this sample, this clonotype turned up a few times. The chain carries TRBV20-1 and TRBJ2-7, with no clear D. Germline CDR1 and CDR2: DFQATT and SNEGSKA (reference sequence). CDR3 length equals 15 residues. The germline V and J ends were trimmed by 3 bases and 0 bases, with 15 bases remaining between them. The CDR3 protein is CSASRIESLSYEQYF. The CDR3 region has the DNA TGCAGTGCTAGTCGGATTGAGTCACTCTCCTACGAGCAGTACTTC.

Comments on this clonotype: This sequence may be a read error, since a much larger clone differs from it by one base. The chain recombines TRBV28 with TRBJ2-7; D is uncertain. V was clipped by 8 bases and J by 0 bases, with 8 bases between them. The CDR3 runs to 12 residues. Germline loops: CDR1 MDHEN, CDR2 SYDVKM. CDR3 DNA sequence: TGTGCCAGCGCCTGGAACTCCTACGAGCAGTACTTC. Translating it yields CASAWNSYEQYF.

About this clonotype itself: A read error may account for a junction end that differs from germline. The V gene is TRBV20-1, the J gene TRBJ2-7; a weak D match, TRBD2 (6 bases). The J call could be wrong; TRBJ2-1 is a better fit for the DNA end. The CDR3 runs to 14 residues. Germline V gene lookup returns CDR1 DFQATT and CDR2 SNEGSKA (reference sequence). The CDR3 bases are TGCAGTGCTAGAGAGCTAGCGTCCTACAATAAGCAGTTCTTC. It translates to CSARELASYNKQFF.

Turning to this clonotype: Possible read error: a much larger clone is one base away. Given the absence of the conserved phenylalanine or tryptophan at the CDR3 end, a read error is likely. This chain links TRBV28 with TRBJ2-1; D may be TRBD1 (6 bases). This CDR3 spans 15 amino acids. In germline, CDR1 is MDHEN, CDR2 SYDVKM. Trimming took 5 bases from V and 8 from J, leaving 19 bases between them. The CDR3 sequence: CASSVRQVGIDEQFL. CDR3 in DNA: TGTGCCAGCAGTGTGAGACAGGTGGGGATCGATGAGCAGTTCCTC.

Comment on this clonotype: The junction shows a germline mismatch at one end, possibly a read error. The chain employs TRBV15 and TRBJ2-1; D perhaps matches TRBD2 (5 bases). The CDR3 sequence is 17 residues long. Per the germline V gene, CDR1 is LNHNV and CDR2 is YYDKDF (reference sequence). In nucleotides, the CDR3 is TGTGCCACCAGAAGAGATCCCGCTAGCAGCACCTACAATGAGCAGTTCTTC. It codes for CATRRDPASSTYNEQFF.

This clonotype was seen more than once but under ten times. The chain uses TRBV27 and TRBJ2-1; D is perhaps TRBD1 (6 bases). Trimming left V 4 bases short and J 10 bases short, with 20 bases between. The V gene's germline CDR1 is MNHEY and CDR2 SMNVEV (reference sequence). The CDR3 loop spans 15 amino acids. Here the CDR3 reads CASSSHPSGGLEQFF. The CDR3 nucleotides are TGTGCCAGCAGTTCCCACCCTTCTGGGGGCCTGGAGCAGTTCTTC.

With regard to this clonotype: Being one base from a much bigger clone, this may be a read error. J is TRBJ2-7 and V is TRBV6-5, with D perhaps matching TRBD2 (6 bases). Germline V CDR1 and CDR2: MNHEY, SVGAGI. The CDR3 runs 15 residues. This CDR3 reads CASIYSWRGSYEQYF. The DNA of the CDR3 is TGTGCCAGCATTTACTCGTGGCGGGGCTCCTACGAGCAGTACTTC.

The chain combines TRBV15 with TRBJ2-3; D may be TRBD1 (5 bases). Per germline, CDR1 LNHNV and CDR2 YYDKDF (reference sequence). The CDR3 covers 15 residues. The ends were cut back, 4 bases at V and 1 base at J, with 12 bases in the middle. For the CDR3, the DNA is TGTGCCACCAGCACCTGGGGCGCGGGCACAGATACGCAGTATTTT. It specifies CATSTWGAGTDTQYF.

The chain employs TRBV5-4 and TRBJ2-1; TRBD2 aligns across 7 bases. Germline CDR1 reads SGHNT; CDR2 reads YYREEE (reference sequence). This CDR3 comprises 18 residues. V shed 1 base, J shed 7 bases, and the junction held 17 bases outside the gene matches. CDR3 residues: CASSLRDAGRGNWNEQFF. The CDR3 DNA follows: TGTGCCAGCAGCTTGAGGGACGCAGGGCGGGGGAACTGGAATGAGCAGTTCTTC.

The CDR3, as DNA: TGTGCCAGCAGCTTGCGGCAGGGAGCAGAGACCCAGTACTTC. Its protein is CASSLRQGAETQYF. This rearrangement joins TRBV7-9 to TRBJ2-5, with D perhaps matching TRBD1 or TRBD2 (5 bases each). CDR3 size: 14 residues. V dropped 3 bases and J dropped 4 bases, with 12 bases sitting between them. Per the germline V gene, CDR1 is SEHNR and CDR2 is FQNEAQ (reference sequence).

The J gene is TRBJ2-7, the V gene TRBV7-2; possible D gene TRBD2, 5 bases. There are 12 residues in the CDR3. V was pared by 3 bases and J by 4 bases, with 7 bases between. CDR1 is SGHTA, CDR2 FQGNSA, per germline. The CDR3 loop reads CASSLDFYEQYF. The CDR3 bases are TGTGCCAGCAGCTTGGACTTTTACGAGCAGTACTTC.

The chain links TRBV29-1 to TRBJ2-3; 8 bases map to TRBD2. The CDR3 contains 16 residues. Germline lookup yields CDR1 SQVTM and CDR2 ANQGSEA. V lost 4 bases, J lost 2 bases, and 11 bases stayed unmatched. CDR3 bases: TGCAGCGTTGGGGGGCGAGCGGGAGAAGTCACAGATACGCAGTATTTT. Translated: CSVGGRAGEVTDTQYF.